The T cell receptor beta chain under discussion was sequenced for a study of blood T cell repertoires in COVID-19. Germline V CDR1 and CDR2: LNHDA, SQIVND (reference sequence). Trimming pared 2 bases from V and 7 bases from J, leaving 17 bases between. The CDR3 is 15 residues long. The assay was immunoSEQ multiplex PCR, and TCRdb's table has in-frame clones only and misses some. The table lists about 380,000 clones, more than 65% of them singletons. The clonotype comes from a human donor with acute or convalescent COVID-19. The donor label of this sample is uncertain. The sequencing sample was made of peripheral blood. This chain joins TRBV19 and TRBJ1-2; D is possibly TRBD1 (6 bases). The CDR3 bases are TGTGCCAGTAGTATAACAGGGCGGGCAATTCGTGGCTACACCTTC. Translation gives CASSITGRAIRGYTF.